These 16 T cell receptor beta chains were all obtained from the same sample, sequenced in a study of control samples from healthy donors and cancer patients. Using immunoSEQ multiplex PCR, the repertoire was profiled, and TCRdb retains in-frame clones only, with some absent. The data contain some 89,000 clones, more than 75% of them seen just once; the ten biggest clones take up roughly 2.1%. The material sequenced was blood. The receptors were gathered from a middle-aged woman in good health.

The J gene is TRBJ2-2, the V gene TRBV10-2; TRBD1 might be the D (6 bases). Trimming removed 10 bases at V and 2 bases at J, with 17 bases between. CDR1 WSHSY and CDR2 SAAADI come from the germline V gene. The CDR3 contains 15 residues. CDR3: CATTAGTTNTGELFF. CDR3 DNA: TGCGCCACTACAGCCGGGACAACAAACACCGGGGAGCTGTTTTTT.

This clone was detected once. The J gene is TRBJ2-6, the V gene TRBV5-1, with D possibly being TRBD2 (5 bases). Per germline, CDR1 SGHRS and CDR2 YFSETQ. The CDR3 extends over 17 amino acids. The V gene lost 2 bases and the J gene lost 3 bases, with 15 bases spanning the gap. For the CDR3, the DNA is TGCGCCAGCAGCTTCGATTCGGGGAACGATGGGGCCAACGTCCTGACTTTC. Its protein is CASSFDSGNDGANVLTF.

The J gene is TRBJ1-1, the V gene TRBV29-1, with 7 bases identical to TRBD1. Germline V gives CDR1 SQVTM, CDR2 ANQGSEA. This CDR3 is built from 13 residues. The junction had 6 bases not matched to a gene; V was cut back by 6 bases and J by 2 bases. This chain's CDR3 is CSVTGTANTEAFF. The CDR3 nucleotides read TGCAGCGTAACCGGGACAGCCAACACTGAAGCTTTCTTT.

The chain is built from TRBV13 and TRBJ2-1; D is possibly TRBD2 (6 bases). From germline, CDR1 is PRHDT and CDR2 FYEKMQ (reference sequence). This CDR3 has 16 amino acids. V lost 5 bases and J 0 bases, leaving 14 bases between the germline ends. CDR3 loop: CASSSRGTYSYNEQFF. The DNA for the CDR3 is TGTGCCAGCAGCAGTCGCGGGACTTACTCCTACAATGAGCAGTTCTTC.

The chain has TRBV6-1 and TRBJ1-1; D unclear. V lost 5 bases and J 4 bases, leaving 11 bases between the germline ends. The CDR3 is 13 amino acids. Germline CDR1 MNHNS, CDR2 SASEGT. CDR3 amino acids: CASSWTGATEAFF. Here the CDR3 DNA reads TGTGCCAGCAGTTGGACGGGAGCCACTGAAGCTTTCTTT.

The chain uses TRBV6-5 and TRBJ1-4, with 8 bases that match TRBD1. In germline, CDR1 is MNHEY, CDR2 SVGAGI. The CDR3 length is 14 residues. With V trimmed by 4 bases and J by 13 bases, 11 bases remained unmatched. CDR3 nucleotide sequence: TGTGCCAGCAGTTGGCCAGGGGGCGTCGAGGGACTGTTTTTT. It translates to CASSWPGGVEGLFF.

The chain uses TRBV2 and TRBJ1-6; tentative D call: TRBD1 (6 bases). The ends were cut back, 8 bases at V and 7 bases at J, with 15 bases in the middle. CDR1 and CDR2 (germline): SNHLY, FYNNEI. The CDR3 runs 14 residues. CDR3 residues: CASSMGAGNSPLHF. The CDR3 DNA follows: TGTGCCAGCTCAATGGGGGCTGGGAATTCACCCCTCCACTTT.

This sequence joins TRBV11-3 and TRBJ2-7; D might be TRBD1 or TRBD2, each matching 5 bases. CDR3 length: 14 residues. CDR1 SGHNT and CDR2 YENEEA come from the germline V gene. V gave up 1 base and J gave up 0 bases, with 7 bases separating them. In nucleotides, the CDR3 is TGTGCCAGCAGCTTAGGAGGGGACTCCTACGAGCAGTACTTC. Its translation: CASSLGGDSYEQYF.

The rearrangement joins TRBV4-3 to TRBJ1-6; a weak D match, TRBD1 (6 bases). Germline V gene sequence: CDR1 LGHNA, CDR2 YSLEER. Trimming removed 3 bases at V and 6 bases at J, with 12 bases between. The length of the CDR3 is 15 residues. CDR3 in amino acids: CASSQYRAPNSPLHF. The DNA for the CDR3 is TGCGCCAGCAGCCAGTACAGGGCCCCTAATTCACCCCTCCACTTT.

V is TRBV5-6 and J is TRBJ2-7, with 7 nucleotides matching TRBD1. CDR1 is SGHDT and CDR2 is YYEEEE in the germline V gene. The CDR3 spans 14 residues. V was pared by 5 bases and J by 2 bases, with 7 bases of the junction left unmatched. Here the CDR3 DNA reads TGTGCCAGCAGTTCTGGGCAGGGGGCCTACGAGCAGTACTTC. Its protein is CASSSGQGAYEQYF.

Here the CDR3 reads CASSIRISGNTIYF. The CDR3 DNA follows: TGTGCCAGTAGTATACGGATCTCTGGAAACACCATATATTTT. The chain carries TRBV19 and TRBJ1-3; D is uncertain. The length of the CDR3 is 14 residues. CDR1 and CDR2 (germline): LNHDA, SQIVND (reference sequence). The germline V and J ends were trimmed by 2 bases and 0 bases, with 5 bases remaining between them.

The CDR3 DNA sequence: TGTGCCAGCAGCTTAGCTCTGGTCGGGGACTATGGCTACACCTTC. This codes for CASSLALVGDYGYTF. The chain is built from TRBV7-2 and TRBJ1-2; no clear D. The CDR3 covers 15 residues. CDR1 is SGHTA and CDR2 is FQGNSA in the germline V gene. V lost 0 bases and J lost 3, with 11 bases in between.

This chain connects TRBV4-3 to TRBJ1-4, with 8 bases aligning to TRBD1. This CDR3 is built from 16 residues. V gave up 0 bases and J gave up 7 bases; unmatched junction bases: 7. CDR1 is LGHNA and CDR2 is YSLEER in the germline V gene. The CDR3 DNA is TGCGCCAGCAGCCAAGATCTAGGACAGGGTTTTGAAAAACTGTTTTTT. Its translation is CASSQDLGQGFEKLFF.

The V and J genes are TRBV6-5 and TRBJ1-2; 7 nucleotides match TRBD1. CDR1 is MNHEY and CDR2 is SVGAGI in the germline V gene. V dropped 6 bases and J dropped 1; count of bases not matched to a gene: 5. The CDR3 runs to 14 residues. The CDR3 is CASSGQAINYGYTF. The CDR3 DNA reads TGTGCCAGCAGCGGACAGGCGATTAACTATGGCTACACCTTC.

The chain uses TRBV7-9 and TRBJ2-5; tentatively, D is TRBD2 (5 bases). Looked up from germline, CDR1 is SEHNR and CDR2 is FQNEAQ (reference sequence). The CDR3 sequence is 16 residues long. V was shortened by 1 base and J by 4 bases, with 16 bases between the two germline ends. For the CDR3, the DNA is TGTGCCAGCAGCTTAGATCCCACGGCAGCGGCAGAGACCCAGTACTTC. Its protein product is CASSLDPTAAAETQYF.

V and J are TRBV10-3 and TRBJ1-4; tentative D call: TRBD1 (6 bases). V shed 2 bases and J shed 6 bases, with 10 bases lying between them. The CDR3 length is 14 residues. The germline CDR1 and CDR2 sequences are ENHRY and SYGVKD. The CDR3 nucleotides read TGTGCCATCAGTGAGGCAGGGGCAGATGAAAAACTGTTTTTT. Residues: CAISEAGADEKLFF.